The present TCR beta chain was sequenced within a study of memory CD4+ T cells and cytomegalovirus serostatus. Study overall: Healthy Belgian adult donors included roughly ten CMV-positive and 24 CMV-negative people. Study-wide results and caveats: The CMV-associated TCR signature appears largely within the CD4+ memory repertoire. Of around 160 reported CMV TCRbeta sequences, about 70 were found in memory CD4+ repertoires.

Single viable CD3+CD4+CD8-CD45RO+ cells were sorted as the memory CD4+ T cells. Positive selection with CD4 microbeads enriched total CD4+ T cells. A word on this clone: The target antigen is unknown.

V was clipped by 2 bases and J by 0 bases; unmatched bases: 1. Germline lookup yields CDR1 LGHNA and CDR2 YSLEER. This CDR3 comprises 15 residues. Profiled with immunoSEQ multiplex PCR; TCRdb holds only in-frame clones, not every one. This repertoire shows nearly 60,000 clones, roughly 77% found once; its top ten account for 1% to 1.2%. The sample comprised memory CD4+ T cells from blood. The gene calls are TRBV4-3 and TRBJ2-7; 10 bases are a match to TRBD2. This TCR was recovered from an adult in good health and CMV-seronegative. CDR3 protein: CASSQLAGDSYEQYF. CDR3 in DNA: TGCGCCAGCAGCCAACTAGCGGGAGACTCCTACGAGCAGTACTTC.